The 14 T cell receptor beta chains listed next were all sequenced from one sample in a study of CD8 T cells in Susac syndrome. Random hexamers were used to reverse transcribe roughly 0.5 to 1 ug of RNA. TCRdb redid the calling of the immunoSEQ multiplex PCR reads with MiXCR, one entry per CDR3 protein. The sample yields about 150,000 distinct CDR3 sequences, over 85% seen once. Sample: CD8+ T cells from PBMCs. These receptors all stem from a human donor with multiple sclerosis.

The genes are TRBV7-9 and TRBJ2-1; D is perhaps TRBD1 or TRBD2 (5 bases each). There are 10 residues in the CDR3. Germline CDR1 and CDR2: SEHNR and FQNEAQ (reference sequence). Between the trimmed V and J ends, which lost 5 bases and 12 bases, there was a span of 8 bases. The CDR3 DNA follows: TGTGCCAGCAGCACGGGGACGCAGTTCTTC. Protein sequence: CASSTGTQFF.

This clonotype has a single count. The V call is TRBV9, the J call TRBJ2-3; 8 nucleotides align to TRBD2. Per germline, CDR1 SGDLS and CDR2 YYNGEE. With 4 bases clipped from V and 6 bases from J, the junction kept 10 bases outside the gene matches. This CDR3 has 15 residues. CDR3 loop: CASSTRAGGFDTQYF. The DNA for the CDR3 is TGTGCCAGCAGCACACGGGCGGGGGGTTTCGATACGCAGTATTTT.

The rearrangement links TRBV9 to TRBJ1-5; D unresolved. The CDR3 length is 14 residues. CDR1 SGDLS and CDR2 YYNGEE come from the germline V gene. The V and J ends lost 4 bases and 3 bases respectively, with 11 bases between them. Here the CDR3 reads CASSSGRVNQPQHF. For the CDR3, the DNA is TGTGCCAGCAGCTCTGGAAGGGTCAATCAGCCCCAGCATTTT.

This chain joins TRBV14 and TRBJ2-1; no definite D call. The CDR3 spans 13 residues. Germline V gene data show CDR1 as SGHDN and CDR2 as FVKESK. Between the trimmed V and J ends, which lost 1 base and 8 bases, there was a span of 9 bases. This CDR3 is CASSQAFWDEQFF. DNA of the CDR3: TGTGCCAGCAGCCAAGCCTTTTGGGATGAGCAGTTCTTC.

The chain carries TRBV29-1 and TRBJ2-1; the D is unclear. Germline CDR1 reads SQVTM; CDR2 reads ANQGSEA. The CDR3 contains 15 residues. V lost 0 bases to trimming and J lost 7 bases, with 16 bases between them. CDR3 DNA: TGCAGCGTTGAAGATAGAGGTCCCGGATTGAATGAGCAGTTCTTC. It encodes CSVEDRGPGLNEQFF.

The CDR3 spells CASSSTGQGLLDTEAFF. Written as DNA, the CDR3 is TGTGCCAGCAGCTCAACCGGACAGGGCTTGCTGGACACTGAAGCTTTCTTT. The gene calls are TRBV9 and TRBJ1-1, with 8 nucleotides matching TRBD1. The CDR3 is made up of 17 amino acids. After removal of 4 bases from V and 3 bases from J, the junction contained 14 bases not matched to a gene. Germline CDR1 SGDLS, CDR2 YYNGEE.

The table lists this clonotype with a count of one. The gene calls are TRBV2 and TRBJ1-5; tentative D call: TRBD1 (6 bases). V was trimmed by 0 bases and J by 3 bases, leaving 18 bases between them. This CDR3 spans 18 amino acids. Germline assignment: CDR1 SNHLY and CDR2 FYNNEI. DNA of the CDR3: TGTGCCAGCAGTGAAGCAATACGGGGAGGGGGTGTCAATCAGCCCCAGCATTTT. Its protein product is CASSEAIRGGGVNQPQHF.

The gene calls are TRBV12-3 or TRBV12-4 and TRBJ1-1; a possible D gene is TRBD1 (5 bases). Deletions cut 6 bases from V and 4 bases from J, with 15 bases between. The CDR3 covers 14 residues. The CDR3 region is CASSFLEGSTEAFF. CDR3 DNA: TGTGCCAGCAGCTTCCTCGAGGGGAGCACTGAAGCTTTCTTT.

This chain links TRBV29-1 with TRBJ1-2; the match to TRBD1 covers 7 bases. The CDR3 covers 12 residues. CDR1 SQVTM and CDR2 ANQGSEA come from the germline V gene. V trimming: 6 bases; J trimming: 3 bases; junction bases outside the gene matches: 4. The CDR3 protein is CSVRGGDYGYTF. CDR3 nucleotides: TGCAGCGTGAGAGGGGGCGACTATGGCTACACCTTC.

The chain uses TRBV2 and TRBJ2-5, with D possibly being TRBD1 (7 bases). This CDR3 region has 18 residues. Trimming removed 3 bases from V and 2 bases from J, with 22 bases in between. In germline, CDR1 is SNHLY, CDR2 FYNNEI. The CDR3 loop reads CASSDPLEGAVQQETQYF. The CDR3 DNA reads TGTGCCAGCAGTGACCCCTTGGAGGGGGCCGTACAACAAGAGACCCAGTACTTC. The full variable domain, with the rest looked up from reference TRBV2 and TRBJ2-5, is EPEVTQTPSHQVTQMGQEVILRCVPISNHLYFYWYRQILGQKVEFLVSFYNNEISEKSEIFDDQFSVERPDGSNFTLKIRSTKLEDSAMYFCASSDPLEGAVQQETQYFGPGTRLLVL.

This chain links TRBV11-2 with TRBJ2-1, with 9 positions matching TRBD2. Germline CDR1 reads SGHAT; CDR2 reads FQNNGV. This CDR3 is 19 amino acids long. The V and J ends lost 5 bases and 6 bases, in that order; junction bases with no gene match: 20. DNA for the CDR3: TGTGCCAGCAGCCTGATCGACTTTCAAGCGGGGGGAACTCTCAATGAGCAGTTCTTC. Protein sequence: CASSLIDFQAGGTLNEQFF.

The chain joins TRBV27 to TRBJ1-1; D is undetermined. Deletions cut 7 bases from V and 11 bases from J, with 11 bases between. Germline-derived CDR1 and CDR2 are MNHEY and SMNVEV (reference sequence). The CDR3 contains 10 residues. CDR3: CASIGREAFF. In DNA, the CDR3 is TGTGCCAGCATTGGGCGAGAGGCTTTCTTT.

The gene calls are TRBV11-2 and TRBJ1-3; D call uncertain. Trimming removed 3 bases from V and 0 bases from J, with 12 bases in between. Germline CDR1 SGHAT, CDR2 FQNNGV. This CDR3 has 16 amino acids. The CDR3 is CASSLNRAFSGNTIYF. The CDR3 DNA reads TGTGCCAGCAGCTTGAATCGCGCGTTCTCTGGAAACACCATATATTTT.

This clonotype has a single count. CDR3 sequence: CASSIQVFSYEQYF. The DNA for the CDR3 is TGTGCCAGTAGTATACAGGTATTCTCCTACGAGCAGTACTTC. The J gene is TRBJ2-7, the V gene TRBV19, with D unresolved. The CDR3 consists of 14 residues. Trimming removed 2 bases at V and 0 bases at J, with 8 bases between. Germline-derived CDR1 and CDR2 are LNHDA and SQIVND (reference sequence).